The 5 T cell receptor beta chains below all came from one sample that was sequenced in a study of T cells in localized non-small cell lung cancer. TCRdb's table, derived via immunoSEQ multiplex PCR, lists solely in-frame clones and lacks some. The sample has around 94,000 clones, about nine tenths seen once; the top ten hold around 14%. The material sequenced was peripheral blood, taken before any cancer treatment. These receptors were taken from a man aged 35 to 70 with stage I squamous cell lung carcinoma.

This chain joins TRBV10-1 and TRBJ1-6; no definite D call. The CDR3 covers 14 residues. Germline CDR1 WNHNN, CDR2 SYGVQD (reference sequence). The V and J ends lost 3 bases and 3 bases respectively, with 6 bases between them. This CDR3 reads CASSDGLYNSPLHF. In DNA form, the CDR3 reads TGCGCCAGCAGTGACGGACTCTATAATTCACCCCTCCACTTT.

This chain uses TRBV29-1 with TRBJ1-2; 8 bases agree with TRBD1. The CDR3 loop spans 11 amino acids. The germline V gene has CDR1 SQVTM and CDR2 ANQGSEA. V lost 5 bases and J lost 11; bases outside the gene matches: 7. The CDR3 here is CSVYRTGKYTF. Here the CDR3 DNA reads TGCAGCGTTTACCGGACAGGGAAATACACCTTC.

The V gene is TRBV5-1, the J gene TRBJ2-7, with D perhaps matching TRBD2 (6 bases). Germline V gene sequence: CDR1 SGHRS, CDR2 YFSETQ. This CDR3 region has 15 residues. Trimming cost V 0 bases and J 7 bases, with 17 bases left between them. The CDR3 nucleotides are TGCGCCAGCAGCTTGGGAGCTGGGACTGCGTGGGAGCAGTACTTC. As protein: CASSLGAGTAWEQYF.

V is TRBV19 and J is TRBJ1-5; D is ambiguous. Deletions cut 5 bases from V and 0 bases from J, with 14 bases between. CDR1 and CDR2 from the germline V gene are LNHDA and SQIVND (reference sequence). There are 16 residues in the CDR3. The CDR3 nucleotides are TGTGCCAGTAGTTTAATTGGGGATTATAGCAATCAGCCCCAGCATTTT. Translating gives CASSLIGDYSNQPQHF.

As concerns this clone: In the same sample, other DNA sequences code for this CDR3. The chain couples TRBV5-4 to TRBJ1-6; no firm D call. CDR3 length equals 14 residues. Germline loops: CDR1 SGHNT, CDR2 YYREEE (reference sequence). V lost 2 bases and J 5 bases, leaving 8 bases between the germline ends. The CDR3 DNA reads TGTGCCAGCAGCTTAGGGCTGGATAATTCACCCCTCCACTTT. Amino acids: CASSLGLDNSPLHF.